The 7 T cell receptor beta chains below all came from one sample that was sequenced in a study of blood T cells in healthy people across ages (dated by TCRdb to 2013 to 2016). Library prep was done by 5' RACE. Data came from an Illumina HiSeq 2500. A second PCR of roughly 6 to 11 cycles was run with a J-beta primer mix and a sample-barcoded 5' primer. Clones were called with MiXCR by TCRdb after fastp trimmed the public reads at Q25, and only in-frame beta chains were retained. Entries are consolidated by CDR3 protein sequence, retaining the most common genes and DNA. The sample contains about 1.8 million distinct CDR3 sequences, 49% of them found a single time. The top ten hold more than 2% of the sample. The sequenced material came from blood. All receptors come from a woman aged 40 to 50 in good health.

The chain has TRBV5-1 and TRBJ1-1; D uncertain. Trimming removed 0 bases at V and 2 bases at J, with 8 bases between. Germline V gene data show CDR1 as SGHRS and CDR2 as YFSETQ. This CDR3 has 14 amino acids. CDR3 in amino acids: CASSLAVTNTEAFF. The CDR3 DNA reads as TGCGCCAGCAGCTTGGCGGTCACAAACACTGAAGCTTTCTTT.

This clonotype was observed a few times. The chain joins TRBV6-6 to TRBJ2-1; D is tentatively TRBD1 or TRBD2 (5 bases each). The CDR3 consists of 15 residues. The V gene's germline CDR1 is MNHNY and CDR2 SVGAGI (reference sequence). Trimming took off 0 bases at V and 9 bases at J, with 15 bases between the two ends. The CDR3 region has the DNA TGTGCCAGCAGTTACTCCGGAGGACAATCGGGTGAGCAGTTCTTC. Residues: CASSYSGGQSGEQFF.

This clonotype was counted only a few times. The chain links TRBV6-1 to TRBJ1-5; a possible D gene is TRBD1 (5 bases). V was trimmed by 3 bases and J by 7 bases, leaving 25 bases between them. CDR3 length equals 18 residues. Per the germline V gene, CDR1 is MNHNS and CDR2 is SASEGT. CDR3 nucleotides: TGTGCCAGCAGTGACGCATTAAACCGGGACGCAACTTCACAGCCCCAGCATTTT. It is translated as CASSDALNRDATSQPQHF.

The V gene is TRBV12-3 or TRBV12-4, the J gene TRBJ2-5; TRBD1 is a possible D gene (8 bases). The ends were cut back, 5 bases at V and 11 bases at J, with 36 bases in the middle. This CDR3 spans 19 amino acids. The CDR3 bases are TGTGCCAGCAGTCGCAGACAGGGGATCGCTAGCGGCGTTTACAATGAGCAGTACTTC. Translated, it gives CASSRRQGIASGVYNEQYF.

The V and J genes are TRBV15 and TRBJ1-2; 9 positions agree with TRBD1. V was pared by 4 bases and J by 5 bases, with 11 bases of the junction left unmatched. Germline V lookup: CDR1 LNHNV, CDR2 YYDKDF (reference sequence). This CDR3 contains 16 residues. The CDR3, as DNA: TGTGCCACCAGCAAAATTGGTAACAGGGGGCTGTATGGCTACACCTTC. As protein: CATSKIGNRGLYGYTF.

V and J are TRBV7-6 and TRBJ2-7; D uncertain. Judging by the DNA end, TRBJ2-5 fits better; the J call may be wrong. The CDR3 length is 15 residues. Germline loops: CDR1 SGHVS, CDR2 FNYEAQ. The chain's CDR3 is CASSPNPGEQETQYF. In nucleotides, the CDR3 is TGTGCCAGCAGCCCCAACCCTGGGGAACAAGAGACCCAGTACTTC.

This clonotype was counted ten times or more. The chain uses TRBV6-5 and TRBJ2-5, with TRBD2 as a possible D gene (6 bases). This CDR3 has 16 residues. V lost 8 bases, J lost 5 bases, and 24 bases lay in between. Germline-derived CDR1 and CDR2 are MNHEY and SVGAGI. For the CDR3, the DNA is TGTGCCAGCTCGCCCTTGGGAAAGCTGGCGGGGGAGACCCAGTACTTC. As protein: CASSPLGKLAGETQYF.